The text below deals with one TCR beta chain. TCRdb keeps only in-frame clones here, not all; method: immunoSEQ multiplex PCR. The repertoire holds 200,000 to 300,000 clones, with 88% as singletons. This entry comes from a study of blood T cell repertoires in COVID-19. Across the whole study: Both acute and convalescent COVID-19 samples were obtained from the United States, Italy and Spain. PBMCs, B-cell-depleted T cells, or T cells provided the cDNA or gDNA that made up the material.

This TCR derives from an elderly man with acute or convalescent COVID-19. Sequenced: peripheral blood.

The CDR3 sequence is CASSPSQGMNTEAFF. CDR3 in DNA: TGTGCCAGCAGCCCGTCACAGGGGATGAACACTGAAGCTTTCTTT. The chain has TRBV6-5 and TRBJ1-1; the match to TRBD1 covers 7 bases. The V and J ends lost 6 bases and 0 bases, in that order; junction bases with no gene match: 7. This CDR3 comprises 15 residues. CDR1 and CDR2 from the germline V gene are MNHEY and SVGAGI.